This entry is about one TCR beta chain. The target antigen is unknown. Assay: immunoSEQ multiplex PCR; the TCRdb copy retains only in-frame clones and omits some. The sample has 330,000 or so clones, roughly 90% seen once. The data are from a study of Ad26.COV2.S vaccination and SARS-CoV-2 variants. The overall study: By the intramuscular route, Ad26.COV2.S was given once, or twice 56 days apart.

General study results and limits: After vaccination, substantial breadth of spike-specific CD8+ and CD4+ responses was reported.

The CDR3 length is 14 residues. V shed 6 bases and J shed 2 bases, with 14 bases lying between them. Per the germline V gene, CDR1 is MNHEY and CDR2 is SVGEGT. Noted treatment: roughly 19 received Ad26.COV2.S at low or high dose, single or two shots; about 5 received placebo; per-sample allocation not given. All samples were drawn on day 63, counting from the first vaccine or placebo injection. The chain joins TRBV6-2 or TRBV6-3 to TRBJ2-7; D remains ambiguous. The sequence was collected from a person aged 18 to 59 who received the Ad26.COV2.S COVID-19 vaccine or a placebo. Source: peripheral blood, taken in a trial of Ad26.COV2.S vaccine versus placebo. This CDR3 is CASSPSGSTYEQYF. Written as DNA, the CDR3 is TGTGCCAGCAGCCCGTCTGGCAGTACCTACGAGCAGTACTTC.